A single sample gave rise to the 3 T cell receptor beta chains below, sequenced in a study of PD-L1 blockade in urothelial cancer. Time point here: pretreatment peripheral blood. Profiled with immunoSEQ multiplex PCR; TCRdb holds only in-frame clones, not every one. The sample contains approximately 90,000 clones, 90% of which appear only once. The material was PBMCs, obtained around atezolizumab (anti-PD-L1) treatment. These receptors were collected from a man in his sixties with urothelial cancer.

This chain uses TRBV20-1 with TRBJ2-7; TRBD2 is a possible D gene (5 bases). Germline CDR1 is DFQATT and CDR2 is SNEGSKA (reference sequence). There are 11 residues in the CDR3. The V gene lost 6 bases and the J gene lost 9 bases, with 15 bases spanning the gap. The CDR3 is CSAPRAAWQYF. As DNA, the CDR3 is TGCAGTGCCCCGAGAGCGGCCTGGCAGTACTTC.

This chain links TRBV11-2 with TRBJ2-5; D is possibly TRBD2 (5 bases). Trimming cost V 5 bases and J 2 bases, with 9 bases left between them. Germline V lookup: CDR1 SGHAT, CDR2 FQNNGV. The CDR3 loop spans 13 amino acids. In nucleotides, the CDR3 is TGTGCCAGCAGCGCCGGACTTCAAGAGACCCAGTACTTC. This gives the protein CASSAGLQETQYF.

The rearrangement uses TRBV9 and TRBJ2-3; 12 bases map to TRBD2. V dropped 0 bases and J dropped 3; count of bases not matched to a gene: 8. The CDR3 loop spans 18 amino acids. Germline assignment: CDR1 SGDLS and CDR2 YYNGEE. CDR3 DNA: TGTGCCAGCAGCGTAGGTCCTAGCGGGAGGGCCGGGACAGATACGCAGTATTTT. Its translation: CASSVGPSGRAGTDTQYF.